A single sample gave rise to the 18 T cell receptor beta chains below, sequenced in a study of blood T cell repertoires in COVID-19 (dated by TCRdb to the early 2020s). Receptor libraries were prepared by the immunoSEQ multiplex PCR assay. The immuneACCESS repertoire file appears here via TCRdb, limited to in-frame rearrangements. These files lack a portion of the clones; in checked studies, under half of the deficit traces to unresolved V genes, and the cause of the others is not known. The sample profile shows 65,000 to 90,000 clones; roughly 87% of them were found once. Of the sample, 2.5% to 3.5% falls within the top ten clones. What was sequenced was peripheral blood. Source of these receptors: a woman aged 50 to 60 with active or convalescent COVID-19.

The CDR3 is CASSPTGVLSYGYTF. The CDR3 nucleotides are TGCGCCAGCAGCCCGACAGGGGTGTTAAGCTATGGCTACACCTTC. The chain joins TRBV4-3 to TRBJ1-2; 8 nucleotides align to TRBD1. V dropped 4 bases and J dropped 4; count of bases not matched to a gene: 8. Germline CDR1 LGHNA, CDR2 YSLEER. This CDR3 is 15 amino acids long.

In DNA form, the CDR3 reads TGCGCCAGCAGCCAAGATGGGGCCGGTAGCGGTTCCGATTCCTACAATGAGCAGTTCTTC. Encoded protein: CASSQDGAGSGSDSYNEQFF. The chain is built from TRBV4-3 and TRBJ2-1; D perhaps matches TRBD2 (6 bases). The CDR3 has 20 residues. V lost 0 bases, J lost 1 base, and 22 bases lay in between. In germline, CDR1 is LGHNA, CDR2 YSLEER.

V and J are TRBV29-1 and TRBJ1-1; D gene ambiguous. The CDR3 spans 12 residues. Looked up from germline, CDR1 is SQVTM and CDR2 is ANQGSEA. Trimming took off 3 bases at V and 5 bases at J, with 10 bases between the two ends. The CDR3 region is CSVDGAGTEAFF. CDR3 coding DNA: TGCAGCGTTGACGGAGCGGGGACTGAAGCTTTCTTT.

The V call is TRBV9, the J call TRBJ2-1; TRBD2 might be the D (5 bases). Germline V CDR1 and CDR2: SGDLS, YYNGEE. V lost 4 bases and J 3 bases, leaving 14 bases between the germline ends. This CDR3 is built from 15 residues. The CDR3 loop reads CASSYTPSNYNEQFF. CDR3 DNA sequence: TGTGCCAGCAGCTACACCCCTAGCAACTACAATGAGCAGTTCTTC. Filled out from reference TRBV9 and TRBJ2-1, the complete variable domain reads DSGVTQTPKHLITATGQRVTLRCSPRSGDLSVYWYQQSLDQGLQFLIQYYNGEERAKGNILERFSAQQFPDLHSELNLSSLELGDSALYFCASSYTPSNYNEQFFGPGTRLTVL.

V gene TRBV7-2 combines with J gene TRBJ2-3; D may be TRBD2 (7 bases). The length of the CDR3 is 16 residues. V gave up 7 bases and J gave up 4 bases, with 21 bases separating them. Per germline, CDR1 SGHTA and CDR2 FQGNSA. The DNA of the CDR3 is TGTGCCAGCACGCTTAGAGTGGGGGGGGCCCCAGATACGCAGTATTTT. Protein product: CASTLRVGGAPDTQYF.

The rearrangement uses TRBV12-5 and TRBJ2-7; 9 bases line up with TRBD1. After removal of 5 bases from V and 6 bases from J, the junction contained 8 bases not matched to a gene. Germline CDR1 reads LGHNT; CDR2 reads FRNRAP. This CDR3 spans 14 amino acids. The CDR3 bases are TGTGCTAGTGGTCCGGGACAGGGACAACCCGAGCAGTACTTC. Encoded protein: CASGPGQGQPEQYF.

This chain links TRBV3-1 (or the pseudogene TRBV3-2) with TRBJ1-6; D possibly corresponds to TRBD1 (5 bases). Germline CDR1 reads LGHDT; CDR2 reads YNNKEL (reference sequence). Deletions cut 1 base from V and 5 bases from J, with 6 bases between. This CDR3 spans 14 amino acids. The CDR3, as DNA: TGTGCCAGCAGCCAAGTGGACAATAATTCACCCCTCCACTTT. Its translation: CASSQVDNNSPLHF.

The gene calls are TRBV7-6 and TRBJ2-6, with a weak D call TRBD1 (6 bases). Trimming removed 5 bases from V and 2 bases from J, with 10 bases in between. CDR1 is SGHVS and CDR2 is FNYEAQ in the germline V gene. The CDR3 loop spans 15 amino acids. Here the CDR3 reads CASSPTGTGANVLTF. For the CDR3, the DNA is TGTGCCAGCAGCCCCACAGGGACTGGGGCCAACGTCCTGACTTTC.

The chain is built from TRBV19 and TRBJ1-4; D is ambiguous. With 5 bases removed from V and 0 bases from J, the gap between germline ends came to 10 bases. The germline V gene has CDR1 LNHDA and CDR2 SQIVND (reference sequence). This CDR3 region has 15 residues. CDR3 coding DNA: TGTGCCAGTAGTTGGAGGGATACAACTAATGAAAAACTGTTTTTT. Translating gives CASSWRDTTNEKLFF.

This clone was found a few times. For the CDR3, the DNA is TGTGCCAGCAGTTTAACCGGGACAGGGGGCGAGCAGTACTTC. Encoded protein: CASSLTGTGGEQYF. The J gene is TRBJ2-7, the V gene TRBV28; 11 positions match TRBD1. Trimming removed 2 bases from V and 6 bases from J; junction bases left unmatched: 3. Germline V gene data show CDR1 as MDHEN and CDR2 as SYDVKM. The CDR3 covers 14 residues.

J is TRBJ2-5 and V is TRBV25-1, with TRBD1 matching over 8 bases. The CDR3 is 15 residues long. CDR1 and CDR2 (germline): MGHDK, SYGVNS. The ends lost 4 bases at V and 6 bases at J; junction bases unmatched: 10. Here the CDR3 reads CASSGTTGDFQTQYF. In DNA form, the CDR3 reads TGTGCCAGCAGTGGAACGACAGGGGATTTCCAGACCCAGTACTTC.

V and J are TRBV19 and TRBJ1-2; D possibly corresponds to TRBD1 (5 bases). Germline CDR1 is LNHDA and CDR2 is SQIVND (reference sequence). Trimming took 3 bases from V and 2 from J, leaving 10 bases between them. The CDR3 sequence is 14 residues long. The CDR3 protein is CASSIGATNYGYTF. CDR3 nucleotides: TGTGCCAGTAGTATTGGGGCAACAAACTATGGCTACACCTTC.

The chain carries TRBV5-4 and TRBJ2-1, with 9 positions matching TRBD2. This CDR3 is 15 amino acids long. The germline gives CDR1 SGHNT, CDR2 YYREEE (reference sequence). V gave up 2 bases and J gave up 6 bases; unmatched junction bases: 6. CDR3 sequence reads: CASSLAGGQFNEQFF. The CDR3 DNA reads as TGTGCCAGCAGCTTAGCGGGGGGCCAGTTCAATGAGCAGTTCTTC.

The chain is built from TRBV7-9 and TRBJ2-1; no definite D call. In germline, CDR1 is SEHNR, CDR2 FQNEAQ (reference sequence). The CDR3 consists of 13 residues. Trimming shortened V by 3 bases and J by 1 base, and 4 bases separated the two germline ends. CDR3 coding DNA: TGTGCCAGCAGCTTTGTATCCTACAATGAGCAGTTCTTC. It translates to CASSFVSYNEQFF.

J is TRBJ1-3 and V is TRBV5-5; 8 bases match TRBD1. J was trimmed by 0 bases and V by 6 bases; bases with no gene match: 14. Germline lookup yields CDR1 SGHKS and CDR2 YYEKEE (reference sequence). This CDR3 region has 18 residues. The DNA for the CDR3 is TGTGCCAGCATCAACTTGGACCGGACAGGGCTCTCTGGAAACACCATATATTTT. This gives the protein CASINLDRTGLSGNTIYF.

V usage is TRBV19 and J usage is TRBJ1-2, with D hard to call. Germline assignment: CDR1 LNHDA and CDR2 SQIVND (reference sequence). Trimming took 3 bases from V and 12 from J, leaving 17 bases between them. CDR3 length: 13 amino acids. This chain's CDR3 is CASSITFGELDTF. The CDR3 DNA reads as TGTGCCAGTAGTATCACGTTCGGGGAGTTGGACACCTTC.

V and J are TRBV7-3 and TRBJ2-7; 11 bases line up with TRBD2. This CDR3 region has 15 residues. The J segment lost 2 bases and the V segment lost 4 bases, leaving 4 bases of the junction unmatched. CDR1 and CDR2 (germline): SGHTA, FQGTGA. The CDR3 DNA sequence: TGTGCCAGCAGCTCGCTAGCGGGGGGAACCTACGAGCAGTACTTC. It is translated as CASSSLAGGTYEQYF.

The V and J genes are TRBV20-1 and TRBJ1-5; 11 bases are shared with TRBD1. Germline V lookup: CDR1 DFQATT, CDR2 SNEGSKA (reference sequence). This CDR3 has 15 residues. Trimming removed 6 bases from V and 7 bases from J; junction bases left unmatched: 11. The CDR3 spells CSASGGQGARQPQHF. Here the CDR3 DNA reads TGCAGTGCCAGTGGTGGACAGGGGGCGAGACAGCCCCAGCATTTT.